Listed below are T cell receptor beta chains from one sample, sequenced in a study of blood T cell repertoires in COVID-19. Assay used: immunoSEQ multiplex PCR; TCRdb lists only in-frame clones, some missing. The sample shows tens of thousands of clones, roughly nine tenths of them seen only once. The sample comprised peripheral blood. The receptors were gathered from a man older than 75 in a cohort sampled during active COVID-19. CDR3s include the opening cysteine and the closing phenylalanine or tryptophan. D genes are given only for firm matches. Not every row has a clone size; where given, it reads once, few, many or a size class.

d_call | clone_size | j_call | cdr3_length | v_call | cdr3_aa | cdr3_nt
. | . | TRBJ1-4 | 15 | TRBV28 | CASRSGSGANEKLFF | TGTGCCAGCAGATCAGGTTCGGGAGCTAATGAAAAACTGTTTTTT
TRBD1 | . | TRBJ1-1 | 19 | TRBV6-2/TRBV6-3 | CASSYGPRQGVVRATEAFF | TGTGCCAGCAGTTACGGACCTCGACAGGGGGTGGTTCGGGCCACTGAAGCTTTCTTT
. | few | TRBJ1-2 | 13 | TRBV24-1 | CATSVGGNYGYTF | TGTGCCACCAGTGTAGGAGGGAACTATGGCTACACCTTC
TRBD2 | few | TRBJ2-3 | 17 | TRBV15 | CATSRDAVAGARDTQYF | TGTGCCACCAGCAGAGATGCGGTAGCGGGGGCTAGAGATACGCAGTATTTT
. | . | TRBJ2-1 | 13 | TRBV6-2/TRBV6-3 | CASSLRGANEQFF | TGTGCCAGCAGTTTACGGGGGGCGAATGAGCAGTTCTTC
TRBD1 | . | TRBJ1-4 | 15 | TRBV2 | CASTGQGAPNEKLFF | TGTGCCAGCACTGGACAGGGGGCCCCTAATGAAAAACTGTTTTTT
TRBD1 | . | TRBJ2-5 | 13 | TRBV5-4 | CASSVDRGETQYF | TGTGCCAGCAGCGTTGACAGGGGTGAGACCCAGTACTTC
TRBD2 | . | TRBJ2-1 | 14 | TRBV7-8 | CASSLGTSGNEQFF | TGTGCCAGCAGCTTAGGGACTAGCGGGAATGAGCAGTTCTTC
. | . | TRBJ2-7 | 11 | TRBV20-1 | CSARGTGEQYF | TGCAGTGCTCGGGGGACCGGCGAGCAGTACTTC
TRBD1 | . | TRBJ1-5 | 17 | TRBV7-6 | CASSMGQEGNSNQPQHF | TGTGCCAGCAGCATGGGACAGGAGGGGAATAGCAATCAGCCCCAGCATTTT
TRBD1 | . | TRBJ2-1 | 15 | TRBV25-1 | CASSDATGPGLVQFF | TGTGCCAGCAGTGATGCGACAGGGCCCGGGCTGGTGCAGTTCTTC
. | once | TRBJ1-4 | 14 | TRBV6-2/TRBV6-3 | CASSIRREIEKLFF | TGTGCCAGCAGTATTCGGAGGGAGATTGAAAAACTGTTTTTT
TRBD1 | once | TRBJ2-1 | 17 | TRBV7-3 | CASSSSSGTGGNNEQFF | TGTGCCAGCAGCTCCTCCTCCGGGACAGGGGGGAACAATGAGCAGTTCTTC
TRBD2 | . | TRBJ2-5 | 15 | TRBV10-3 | CAISESGGRQETQYF | TGTGCCATCAGTGAAAGCGGGGGGCGGCAAGAGACCCAGTACTTC
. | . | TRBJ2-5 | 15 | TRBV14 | CASSPLYPQGQTQYF | TGTGCCAGCAGCCCCCTTTACCCACAGGGTCAGACCCAGTACTTC
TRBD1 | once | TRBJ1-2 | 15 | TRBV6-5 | CASRVTGGTHYGYTF | TGTGCCAGCAGAGTTACAGGGGGGACCCACTATGGCTACACCTTC
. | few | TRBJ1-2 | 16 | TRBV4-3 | CASSQAPTGTGYGYTF | TGCGCCAGCAGCCAAGCACCCACAGGAACGGGCTATGGCTACACCTTC
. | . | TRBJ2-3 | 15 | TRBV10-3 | CAISKGDLSTDTQYF | TGTGCCATCAGTAAGGGGGATCTTAGCACAGATACGCAGTATTTT
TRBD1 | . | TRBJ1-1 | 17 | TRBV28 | CASSLLDRGLTDTEAFF | TGTGCCAGCAGTTTGCTCGACAGGGGGCTCACAGACACTGAAGCTTTCTTT
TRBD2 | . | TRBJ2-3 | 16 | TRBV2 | CASSEGTSFFVDTQYF | TGTGCCAGCAGTGAAGGGACTAGCTTTTTCGTAGATACGCAGTATTTT
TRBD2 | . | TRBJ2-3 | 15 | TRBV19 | CASTSVAGGGDTQYF | TGTGCCAGTACCAGCGTAGCGGGGGGGGGAGATACGCAGTATTTT
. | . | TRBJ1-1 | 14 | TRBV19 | CASSMQGRSTEAFF | TGTGCCAGTAGTATGCAGGGCCGGAGCACTGAAGCTTTCTTT
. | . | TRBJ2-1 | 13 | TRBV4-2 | CASSQEIAWEQFF | TGTGCCAGCAGCCAAGAAATAGCCTGGGAGCAGTTCTTC
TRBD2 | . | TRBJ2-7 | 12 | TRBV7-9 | CASSPGRGEQYF | TGTGCCAGCAGCCCTGGGAGGGGCGAGCAGTACTTC
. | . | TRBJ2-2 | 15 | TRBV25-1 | CASSEPNRVTGELFF | TGTGCCAGCAGTGAACCGAACAGGGTCACCGGGGAGCTGTTTTTT
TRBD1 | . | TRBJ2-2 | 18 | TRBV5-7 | CASSLVERQGMNTGELFF | TGTGCCAGCAGCTTGGTGGAGAGACAGGGGATGAACACCGGGGAGCTGTTTTTT
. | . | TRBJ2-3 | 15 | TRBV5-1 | CASSFTEISTDTQYF | TGCGCCAGCAGCTTCACAGAAATTAGCACAGATACGCAGTATTTT
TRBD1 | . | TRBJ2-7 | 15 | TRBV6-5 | CASSRGDRLTYEQYF | TGTGCCAGCAGTCGCGGGGACAGGCTAACCTACGAGCAGTACTTC
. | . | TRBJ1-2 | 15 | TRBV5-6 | CASSPERGLPYGYTF | TGTGCCAGCAGCCCAGAGAGAGGGTTGCCTTATGGCTACACCTTC
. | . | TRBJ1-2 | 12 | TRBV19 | CASAPGHYGYTF | TGTGCCAGTGCGCCGGGTCACTATGGCTACACCTTC
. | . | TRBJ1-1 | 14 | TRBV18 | CASSPLDRNTEAFF | TGTGCCAGCTCACCACTCGACAGGAACACTGAAGCTTTCTTT
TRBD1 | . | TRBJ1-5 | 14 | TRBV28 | CASGTGRSNQPQHF | TGTGCCAGCGGGACAGGACGTAGCAATCAGCCCCAGCATTTT
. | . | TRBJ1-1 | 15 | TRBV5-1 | CASSLASRVLAEAFF | TGCGCCAGCAGCTTGGCTTCGCGTGTATTAGCTGAAGCTTTCTTT
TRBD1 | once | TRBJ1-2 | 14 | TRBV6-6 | CASSPDRVLYGYTF | TGTGCCAGCAGTCCGGACAGGGTGCTCTATGGCTACACCTTC
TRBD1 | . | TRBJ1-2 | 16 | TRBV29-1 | CSVDDQGAVKDYGYTF | TGCAGCGTTGATGATCAGGGGGCAGTTAAGGACTATGGCTACACCTTC
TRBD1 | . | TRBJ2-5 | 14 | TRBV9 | CASSARQGRETQYF | TGTGCCAGCAGCGCCCGACAGGGCAGGGAGACCCAGTACTTC
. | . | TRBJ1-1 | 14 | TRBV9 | CASSATPSGTEAFF | TGTGCCAGCAGCGCGACTCCATCGGGCACTGAAGCTTTCTTT
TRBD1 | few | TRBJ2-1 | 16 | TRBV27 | CASSRRTGAGVGEQFF | TGTGCCAGCAGTCGTCGGACAGGGGCGGGGGTCGGTGAGCAGTTCTTC
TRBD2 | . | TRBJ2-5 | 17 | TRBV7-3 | CASSLSSAGGSSETQYF | TGTGCCAGCAGCTTAAGTTCAGCGGGGGGCTCCTCCGAGACCCAGTACTTC
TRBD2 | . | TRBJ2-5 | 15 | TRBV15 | CATSNRRGGQETQYF | TGTGCCACCAGTAATCGGCGGGGGGGCCAAGAGACCCAGTACTTC
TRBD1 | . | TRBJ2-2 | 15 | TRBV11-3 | CASSPRTGPTGELFF | TGTGCCAGCAGCCCCCGGACAGGACCGACCGGGGAGCTGTTTTTT
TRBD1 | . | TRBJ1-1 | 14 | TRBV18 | CASSPQGQGTEAFF | TGTGCCAGCTCACCACAGGGACAGGGCACTGAAGCTTTCTTT
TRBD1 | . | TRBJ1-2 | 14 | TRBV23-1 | CASSLVDRGDGYTF | TGCGCCAGCAGTCTCGTGGACAGGGGTGATGGCTACACCTTC